This TCR beta chain was identified during a study of blood T cell repertoires in COVID-19. Background on the study: PBMCs, B-cell-depleted T cells, or T cells were the source of the cDNA or gDNA that made up the material.

From germline, CDR1 is MNHEY and CDR2 SVGEGT. The V end lost 2 bases, the J end lost 4 bases, and 15 bases lay between the germline ends. This CDR3 has 15 amino acids. Per the study methods: Amplification with reference gene primers provided the estimates of nucleated cell counts. Profiled with immunoSEQ multiplex PCR; TCRdb holds only in-frame clones, not every one. V, J and clone size are taken as reported in that table, and D and trimming were inferred from the DNA itself. The sample lists some 300,000 clones, nearly 90% occurring once. The clonotype was recovered from a woman between 40 and 55 years old with COVID-19, enrolled during active disease. The genes are TRBV6-2 or TRBV6-3 and TRBJ2-7, with D possibly being TRBD2 (5 bases). Sequenced: peripheral blood. CDR3 sequence reads: CASSYRRGHYYEQYF. CDR3 DNA: TGTGCCAGCAGTTACAGGCGCGGGCACTATTACGAGCAGTACTTC.